The clone carrying this T cell receptor (beta chain) was seen a handful of times. Its antigen is unknown. The CDR3 extends over 14 amino acids. Germline V gene sequence: CDR1 LNHDA, CDR2 SQIVND (reference sequence). With V trimmed by 5 bases and J by 7 bases, 4 bases remained unmatched. The primer mix had 60 Vbeta and 13 Jbeta primers. Authors' analysis steps: In a later analysis, roughly 11 million of around 75 million unique beta chains occurred in at least two donors. Libraries were prepared by immunoSEQ multiplex PCR; TCRdb keeps only in-frame clonotypes and omits some of them. That table furnishes V, J and clone size, whereas the DNA furnished D and trimming. The table has roughly 93,000 clones, around four fifths seen once; the top ten hold 6% to 8%. This specimen comes from a study of cytomegalovirus exposure and HLA in healthy donors. Across the study: T cells numbering 150 million to 200 million yielded 95 million to 140 million unique TCR beta sequences in an earlier analysis. Study-level points and caveats: In a later analysis, across HLA loci, associated TCR counts were highest for DRB1, lowest for HLA-C.

Healthy individuals who donated bone marrow served as the donors. Sequencing was done on a sample of PBMCs. The source of this sequence is a man younger than 40 in good health and CMV-seronegative. The chain is built from TRBV19 and TRBJ1-6; TRBD1 matches at 8 bases. CDR3 protein: CASSPGQENSPLHF. Here the CDR3 DNA reads TGTGCCAGTAGTCCGGGACAGGAGAATTCACCCCTCCACTTT. Full variable domain (rest looked up from reference TRBV19 and TRBJ1-6): DGGITQSPKYLFRKEGQNVTLSCEQNLNHDAMYWYRQDPGQGLRLIYYSQIVNDFQKGDIAEGYSVSREKKESFPLTVTSAQKNPTAFYLCASSPGQENSPLHFGNGTRLTVT.